The clone carrying this T cell receptor beta chain was counted a few times. The record originates from a study of blood T cell repertoires in COVID-19. Study in general: COVID-19 samples from acute and convalescent phases originated in the United States, Italy and Spain. From T cells, B-cell-depleted T cells, or PBMCs came the material, which was cDNA or gDNA.

In the original workflow: Reference gene primer amplification gave nucleated cell count estimates. The method was immunoSEQ multiplex PCR; TCRdb's version includes in-frame clones alone and lacks a portion of them. That table gives V, J and clone size, and the DNA gave D and trimming. This table holds over 200,000 clones, 80% to 85% found once. V lost 7 bases and J lost 1, with 10 bases in between. Germline V gene data show CDR1 as LNHDA and CDR2 as SQIVND (reference sequence). The CDR3 sequence is 13 residues long. This sequence originates from a human donor in a cohort sampled during active COVID-19. The sequencing input was peripheral blood. The chain carries TRBV19 and TRBJ1-1; possibly TRBD1 for D (6 bases). DNA for the CDR3: TGTGCCAGTATCGGACAGTCGAACACTGAAGCTTTCTTT. Protein product: CASIGQSNTEAFF.